The 17 T cell receptor beta chains below come from one sample, sequenced in a study of T cell responses to AZD1222 COVID-19 vaccine. Method: immunoSEQ multiplex PCR; TCRdb's copy keeps in-frame clones and lacks some. This table holds approximately 150,000 clones, approximately 89% found once. The sample was peripheral blood, taken on day 0 of AZD1222 vaccination. These receptors were taken from an adult in good health.

The rearrangement joins TRBV6-1 to TRBJ1-5; D might be TRBD1 (6 bases). The length of the CDR3 is 16 residues. V lost 3 bases and J 5 bases, leaving 17 bases between the germline ends. Germline V gene data show CDR1 as MNHNS and CDR2 as SASEGT. The CDR3 nucleotides are TGTGCCAGCAGTGATGAGGGGATACAGGGCTATCAGCCCCAGCATTTT. Residues: CASSDEGIQGYQPQHF.

The V call is TRBV28, the J call TRBJ2-1, with D possibly TRBD1 on 5 matching bases. CDR1 MDHEN and CDR2 SYDVKM come from the germline V gene. This CDR3 contains 13 residues. Trimming left V 2 bases short and J 8 bases short, with 10 bases between. Here the CDR3 DNA reads TGTGCCAGCAGTTTAGGGGCCCTCCATGAGCAGTTCTTC. This encodes CASSLGALHEQFF.

V usage is TRBV9 and J usage is TRBJ1-5; 7 nucleotides line up with TRBD1. Germline V CDR1 and CDR2: SGDLS, YYNGEE. CDR3 size: 15 residues. V dropped 4 bases and J dropped 3; count of bases not matched to a gene: 7. CDR3 sequence (DNA): TGTGCCAGCAGCTTATCCGGGACAGCCAATCAGCCCCAGCATTTT. Translation: CASSLSGTANQPQHF. Using reference TRBV9 and TRBJ1-5 for the parts outside the CDR3, the full variable domain is DSGVTQTPKHLITATGQRVTLRCSPRSGDLSVYWYQQSLDQGLQFLIQYYNGEERAKGNILERFSAQQFPDLHSELNLSSLELGDSALYFCASSLSGTANQPQHFGDGTRLSIL.

To note about this clone: Distinct nucleotide sequences in the sample also encode this CDR3. V and J are TRBV13 and TRBJ2-3; TRBD2 aligns across 7 bases. Trimming at V came to 5 bases and at J to 1 base, leaving 3 bases not matched to a gene. The CDR3 is 14 residues long. Per the germline V gene, CDR1 is PRHDT and CDR2 is FYEKMQ (reference sequence). The CDR3 region has the DNA TGTGCCAGCAGCGTAACTAGCGGCACAGATACGCAGTATTTT. It yields the protein CASSVTSGTDTQYF.

The rearrangement links TRBV19 to TRBJ1-1, with a tentative D call TRBD1 (6 bases). Per germline, CDR1 LNHDA and CDR2 SQIVND (reference sequence). Between the trimmed V and J ends, which lost 1 base and 4 bases, there was a span of 7 bases. The CDR3 runs to 13 residues. The CDR3 DNA sequence: TGTGCCAGTAGTATAGCCAGGGGCACTGAAGCTTTCTTT. This sequence encodes CASSIARGTEAFF.

In the case of this clone: The junction shows a germline mismatch at one end, possibly a read error. The genes are TRBV6-5 and TRBJ1-2, with TRBD1 matching 7 bases. Germline V CDR1 and CDR2: MNHEY, SVGAGI. CDR3 length equals 13 residues. The CDR3 spells CTSSYRQGDGYTF. The CDR3, as DNA: TGTACCAGCAGTTACCGACAGGGAGATGGCTACACCTTC.

The chain is built from TRBV24-1 and TRBJ1-2; TRBD1 matches at 9 bases. V dropped 9 bases and J dropped 4; count of bases not matched to a gene: 8. Germline CDR1 and CDR2: KGHDR and SFDVKD. CDR3 size: 14 residues. CDR3 coding DNA: TGTGCCACCTCCGGGACAGGGATGGGCTATGGCTACACCTTC. This codes for CATSGTGMGYGYTF.

V and J are TRBV14 and TRBJ2-5; a weak D match, TRBD1 (5 bases). From germline, CDR1 is SGHDN and CDR2 FVKESK. The V end was cut by 6 bases, the J end by 2 bases, with 13 bases between. The CDR3 sequence is 14 residues long. The CDR3 loop reads CASSHNRYQETQYF. The CDR3 DNA reads TGTGCCAGCAGTCACAACAGGTATCAAGAGACCCAGTACTTC.

The J gene is TRBJ1-1, the V gene TRBV19, with a weak D call TRBD1 (5 bases). V shed 4 bases and J shed 0 bases, with 12 bases lying between them. Germline V gives CDR1 LNHDA, CDR2 SQIVND (reference sequence). This CDR3 has 15 amino acids. The CDR3 region has the DNA TGTGCCAGTAGTACTCAGACAGCGATGAACACTGAAGCTTTCTTT. Translation: CASSTQTAMNTEAFF.

The chain couples TRBV7-3 to TRBJ2-7, with a possible D match to TRBD2 (5 bases). CDR1 SGHTA and CDR2 FQGTGA come from the germline V gene. The CDR3 has 14 residues. Trimming left V 3 bases short and J 7 bases short, with 16 bases between. CDR3 loop: CASSLEQVAREQYF. CDR3 bases: TGTGCCAGCAGCTTGGAGCAGGTAGCGAGAGAGCAGTACTTC.

In DNA form, the CDR3 reads TGCGCCAGCAGCGCACTAGCGGGAGTCCACAATGAGCAGTTCTTC. It is translated as CASSALAGVHNEQFF. The J gene is TRBJ2-1, the V gene TRBV5-1; 11 nucleotides agree with TRBD2. The trim removed 4 bases at V and 5 bases at J, leaving 5 bases unmatched. Germline V gene data show CDR1 as SGHRS and CDR2 as YFSETQ. This CDR3 region has 15 residues.

The table lists this clone with a few counts. The chain has TRBV5-1 and TRBJ1-6, with D maybe TRBD1 (6 bases). The germline V gene encodes CDR1 SGHRS and CDR2 YFSETQ. This CDR3 comprises 18 residues. V gave up 2 bases and J gave up 10 bases, with 25 bases separating them. CDR3 sequence: CASSFGSGTTRVGSPLHF. CDR3 DNA: TGCGCCAGCAGCTTTGGTTCCGGGACAACGAGAGTAGGATCACCCCTCCACTTT.

This clone is a singleton in its sample. The chain couples TRBV6-5 to TRBJ1-1, with D perhaps TRBD1 (5 bases). V was clipped by 8 bases and J by 6 bases, with 10 bases between them. This CDR3 has 11 amino acids. Germline-derived CDR1 and CDR2 are MNHEY and SVGAGI. CDR3 sequence (DNA): TGTGCCAGCGGGGGGTTACCTGAAGCTTTCTTT. This sequence encodes CASGGLPEAFF.

The gene calls are TRBV15 and TRBJ2-1; TRBD1 might be the D (6 bases). The V end was cut by 0 bases, the J end by 12 bases, with 12 bases between. The CDR3 is made up of 13 amino acids. Per germline, CDR1 LNHNV and CDR2 YYDKDF (reference sequence). DNA of the CDR3: TGTGCCACCAGCAGAGACACGACAGGTGGGCAGTTCTTC. The encoded protein is CATSRDTTGGQFF.

The gene calls are TRBV7-9 and TRBJ2-7; 8 bases align to TRBD2. The V and J ends lost 4 bases and 3 bases, in that order; junction bases with no gene match: 8. In germline, CDR1 is SEHNR, CDR2 FQNEAQ (reference sequence). This CDR3 region has 15 residues. The CDR3 bases are TGTGCCAGCAGCTCCACGGGAGGGAGTCGCTACGAGCAGTACTTC. Translation gives CASSSTGGSRYEQYF.

The V call is TRBV6-2 or TRBV6-3, the J call TRBJ2-7, with unresolved D. Germline V gene sequence: CDR1 MNHEY, CDR2 SVGEGT. There are 12 residues in the CDR3. V was cut by 6 bases and J by 7 bases, with 13 bases left in between. The CDR3 DNA sequence: TGTGCCAGCAGCCCGGTACTTGTAGAGCAGTACTTC. Translated: CASSPVLVEQYF.

The J gene is TRBJ2-7, the V gene TRBV6-2 or TRBV6-3, with 10 bases aligning to TRBD1. CDR1 is MNHEY, CDR2 SVGEGT, per germline. The CDR3 runs to 15 residues. V was clipped by 6 bases and J by 2 bases; unmatched bases: 7. Here the CDR3 reads CASSRGTGDPYEQYF. CDR3 bases: TGTGCCAGCAGCCGCGGGACAGGGGATCCCTACGAGCAGTACTTC.